Sequencing of this TCR beta chain was carried out in a study of T-cell memory formation after mild COVID-19. Across the whole study: TCR clusters were mostly confined to one donor each. Overall study results and limits: Mainly CM and EM harbored the contracting CD4+ clones; mainly EMRA harbored the CD8+ ones. A balance of CD4 and CD8 characterized clones contracting day 15 to 85, whereas later expanders leaned CD4+.

The CDR3 covers 15 residues. Trimming stripped 1 base from V and 1 base from J, with 7 bases between. Germline CDR1 is SGHVS and CDR2 is FQNEAQ. This clonotype was observed a handful of times. Its antigen remains unknown. Libraries for TCRalpha and TCRbeta carried sample barcodes and unique molecular identifiers via 5'RACE. TCRdb redid the calling of the 5' RACE reads with MiXCR, one entry per CDR3 protein. The sample gives 150,000 to 200,000 distinct CDR3 sequences, less than 20% of which show up once; 3.9% is in the top ten. The sequence derives from a man between 18 and 29 years old who had mild COVID-19 (a few samples of this study predate the infection). Cell type and time point are not known. This rearrangement joins TRBV7-8 to TRBJ2-2; TRBD2 is a possible D gene (6 bases). The sequenced material came from PBMCs or a T cell subset sorted from them (not recorded which). CDR3 region: CASSLGLENTGELFF. CDR3 nucleotides: TGTGCCAGCAGCTTAGGACTAGAGAACACCGGGGAGCTGTTTTTT.